This TCR beta chain was captured by sequencing in a study of OX40 agonist ivuxolimab in advanced cancers. With respect to the entire study: Ivuxolimab was a fully human IgG2 agonistic monoclonal antibody targeting the costimulatory receptor OX40 (CD134). A male proportion of 82.7% and a mean age of roughly 55 years, ranging from about 20 to 80, were recorded for the dose-escalation cohort. Intravenous ivuxolimab was administered to patients every 2 weeks at six dose levels: 0.01, 0.1, 0.3, 1.5, 3 and 10 mg/kg. Of the approximately 54 dose-escalation patients, hepatocellular carcinoma was present in about 19, melanoma in roughly 15, renal cell carcinoma in 9 and head and neck cancer in 9. Patients were allowed to have had prior anti-PD-1, anti-PD-L1 or anti-CTLA-4 therapy, and around 37% of the dose-escalation patients had previously received checkpoint inhibitors. The paper reports the monotherapy dose-escalation portion (N of about 50 patients) of the phase I ivuxolimab trial. Peripheral TCRbeta sequencing aimed to test whether ivuxolimab altered TCR sequence diversity and caused clonal T-cell expansion. Three dose-escalation patients achieved partial responses, one with hepatocellular carcinoma and two with cutaneous melanoma.

On the study overall, not on this receptor specifically: After ivuxolimab, CD8+ T cells had more expanded clones than CD4+ T cells on average. Low levels of normalized T-cell clonal expansion were also seen in some patients who did not respond. Clonal expansion of both CD4+ and CD8+ blood T cells was observed from baseline to week 6 at doses 0.1 to 3.0 mg/kg. The antigen specificity of the peripheral T cells that underwent clonal expansion was not determined. In partial responders in the 0.1-3.0 mg/kg groups, normalized peripheral clonal expansion was found to be among the lowest, especially among CD8+ T cells.

The trial excluded patients who had a history of autoimmune disease or who were on systemic immunosuppression. Peripheral blood for TCR sequencing was collected from all dose cohorts at baseline, on cycle 4 day 1, and on cycle 7 day 1. Samples were obtained from an open-label, multicenter, first-in-human phase I dose-escalation trial of ivuxolimab. The trial enrolled adults with locally advanced or metastatic head and neck squamous cell, hepatocellular, melanoma or renal cell carcinoma. Before TCR sequencing, CD4+ T cells and CD8+ T cells from peripheral blood were sorted into separate populations. In regard to this clone: This clone's antigen is unknown. No much larger clonotype is one base removed from it; base qualities were not supplied.

For sequencing of the TCRbeta CDR3 region, genomic DNA was extracted from the sorted cells. The immunoSEQ Assay was used to sequence the TCRbeta CDR3 regions. TCRdb carries this immuneACCESS record with in-frame sequences only. Its versions omit some clonotypes, under half of them owing to an unresolved V gene in the studies checked, with the rest unexplained. Within this sample are tens of thousands of clones, with roughly 80% of them counted one time only. More than 1.5% of the sample lies in the top ten. The TCR originated in an adult with an advanced solid tumor such as melanoma, head and neck, liver or kidney cancer. The sample was CD4+ or CD8+ T cells sorted from blood, taken in a trial of the OX40 agonist ivuxolimab.

The DNA reads as follows: TGTGCCAGCAGCAGGCAGGGGGGAACCTACGAGCAGTACTTC. It specifies CASSRQGGTYEQYF. The chain joins TRBV7-8 to TRBJ2-7; a tentative D call is TRBD1 (7 bases match). From the cysteine through the phenylalanine, the CDR3 covers 14 amino acids. This entry keeps only the CDR3 DNA: 42 bases, framed from base 1. V is reduced by 5 bases and J by 2 bases, leaving a spacing of 13 bases between them. Per the germline V gene, SGHVS is the CDR1 and FQNEAQ is the CDR2. The entire variable domain, with the stretches around the CDR3 drawn from the reference TRBV7-8 and TRBJ2-7 proteins, is GAGVSQSPRYKVAKRGQDVALRCDPISGHVSLFWYQQALGQGPEFLTYFQNEAQLDKSGLPSDRFFAERPEGSVSTLKIQRTQQEDSAVYLCASSRQGGTYEQYFGPGTRLTVT.